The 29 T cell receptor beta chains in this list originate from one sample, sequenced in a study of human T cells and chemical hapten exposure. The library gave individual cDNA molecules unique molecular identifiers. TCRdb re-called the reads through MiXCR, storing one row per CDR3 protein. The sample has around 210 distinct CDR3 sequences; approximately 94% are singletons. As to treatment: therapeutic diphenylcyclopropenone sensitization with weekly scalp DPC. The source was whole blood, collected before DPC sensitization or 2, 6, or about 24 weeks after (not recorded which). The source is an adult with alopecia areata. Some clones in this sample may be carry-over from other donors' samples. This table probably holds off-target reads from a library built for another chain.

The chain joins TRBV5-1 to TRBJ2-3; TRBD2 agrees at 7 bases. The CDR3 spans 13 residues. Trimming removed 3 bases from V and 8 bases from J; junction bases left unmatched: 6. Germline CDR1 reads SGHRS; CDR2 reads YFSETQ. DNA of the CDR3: TGCGCCAGCAGCTCACCCGCTAGCGGTACGCAGTATTTT. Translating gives CASSSPASGTQYF. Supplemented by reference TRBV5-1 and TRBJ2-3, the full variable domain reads KAGVTQTPRYLIKTRGQQVTLSCSPISGHRSVSWYQQTPGQGLQFLFEYFSETQRNKGNFPGRFSGRQFSNSRSEMNVSTLELGDSALYLCASSSPASGTQYFGPGTRLTVL.

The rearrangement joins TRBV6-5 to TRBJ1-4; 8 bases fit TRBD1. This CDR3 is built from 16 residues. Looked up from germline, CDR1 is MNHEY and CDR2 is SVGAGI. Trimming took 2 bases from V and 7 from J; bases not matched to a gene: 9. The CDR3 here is CASSYTVQGASEKLFF. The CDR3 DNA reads TGTGCCAGCAGTTACACGGTCCAGGGGGCGAGTGAAAAACTGTTTTTT.

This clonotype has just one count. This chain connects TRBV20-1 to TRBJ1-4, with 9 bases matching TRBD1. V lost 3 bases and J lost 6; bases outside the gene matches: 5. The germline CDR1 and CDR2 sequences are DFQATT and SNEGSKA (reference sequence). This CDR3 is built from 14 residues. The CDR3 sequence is CSASSWTGDEKLFF. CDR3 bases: TGCAGTGCTAGTTCTTGGACAGGGGATGAAAAACTGTTTTTT.

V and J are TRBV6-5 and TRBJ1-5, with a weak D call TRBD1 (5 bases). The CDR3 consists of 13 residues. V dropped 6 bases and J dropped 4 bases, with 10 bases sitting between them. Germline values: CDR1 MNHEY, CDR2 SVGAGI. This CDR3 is CASRRTRNQPQHF. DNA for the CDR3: TGTGCCAGCAGGCGGACACGAAATCAGCCCCAGCATTTT.

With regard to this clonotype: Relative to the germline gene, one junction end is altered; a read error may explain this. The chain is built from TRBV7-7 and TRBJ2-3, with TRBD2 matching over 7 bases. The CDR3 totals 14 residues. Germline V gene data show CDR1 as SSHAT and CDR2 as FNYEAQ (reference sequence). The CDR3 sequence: CASSRDYGADTQYF. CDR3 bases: TGTGCTAGCAGCCGGGACTACGGCGCAGATACGCAGTATTTT.

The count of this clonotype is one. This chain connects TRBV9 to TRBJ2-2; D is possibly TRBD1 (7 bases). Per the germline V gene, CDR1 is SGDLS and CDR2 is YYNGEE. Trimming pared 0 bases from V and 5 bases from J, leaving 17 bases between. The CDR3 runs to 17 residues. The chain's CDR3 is CASSVGLQGRGTGELFF. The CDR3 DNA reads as TGTGCCAGCAGCGTAGGGCTACAGGGGCGGGGAACCGGGGAGCTGTTTTTT.

CDR3 sequence (DNA): TGTGCCAGCGGGCACAGGGGGCTTTGGACAGATACGCAGTATTTT. Its translation: CASGHRGLWTDTQYF. V usage is TRBV27 and J usage is TRBJ2-3; 9 positions agree with TRBD1. Germline CDR1 MNHEY, CDR2 SMNVEV (reference sequence). The CDR3 totals 15 residues. The trim removed 8 bases at V and 3 bases at J, leaving 9 bases unmatched.

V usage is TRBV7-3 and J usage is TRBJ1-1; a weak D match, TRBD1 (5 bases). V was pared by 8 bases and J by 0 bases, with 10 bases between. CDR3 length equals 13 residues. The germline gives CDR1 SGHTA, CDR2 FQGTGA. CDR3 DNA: TGTGCCAGCCGCTGGGGGGTGAACACTGAAGCTTTCTTT. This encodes CASRWGVNTEAFF.

CDR3 protein: CASRKLAGGSTDTQYF. As DNA, the CDR3 is TGTGCCAGCAGGAAACTAGCGGGAGGGTCAACAGATACGCAGTATTTT. This chain uses TRBV27 with TRBJ2-3; 13 bases are shared with TRBD2. This CDR3 region has 16 residues. Trimming took 6 bases from V and 3 from J; bases not matched to a gene: 6. Germline CDR1 and CDR2: MNHEY and SMNVEV (reference sequence).

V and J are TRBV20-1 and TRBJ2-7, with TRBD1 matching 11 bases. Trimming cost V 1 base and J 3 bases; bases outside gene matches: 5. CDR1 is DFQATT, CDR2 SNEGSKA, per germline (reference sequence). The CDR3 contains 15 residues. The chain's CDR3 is CSARVGTGGFYEQYF. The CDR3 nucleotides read TGCAGTGCTAGAGTCGGGACAGGGGGATTCTACGAGCAGTACTTC.

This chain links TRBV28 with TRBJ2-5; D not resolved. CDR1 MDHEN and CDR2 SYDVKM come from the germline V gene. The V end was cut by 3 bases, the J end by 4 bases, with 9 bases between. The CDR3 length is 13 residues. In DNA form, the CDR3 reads TGTGCCAGCAGTTTTGCGGATAGAGAGACCCAGTACTTC. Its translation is CASSFADRETQYF.

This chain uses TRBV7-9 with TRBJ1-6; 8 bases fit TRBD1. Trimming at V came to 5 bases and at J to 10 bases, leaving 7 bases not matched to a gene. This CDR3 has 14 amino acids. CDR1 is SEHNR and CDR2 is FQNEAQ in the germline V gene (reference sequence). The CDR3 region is CASSIGQGESPLHF. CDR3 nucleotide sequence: TGTGCCAGCAGCATTGGACAGGGAGAGTCACCCCTCCACTTT.

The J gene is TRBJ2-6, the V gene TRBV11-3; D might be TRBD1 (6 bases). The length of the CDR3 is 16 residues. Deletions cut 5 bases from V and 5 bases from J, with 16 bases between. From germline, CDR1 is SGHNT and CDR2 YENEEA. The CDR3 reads CASSPTGSNWANVLTF. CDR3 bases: TGTGCCAGCAGCCCAACAGGGTCTAACTGGGCCAACGTCCTGACTTTC.

The chain's CDR3 is CASSKGHRRDEQYF. Here the CDR3 DNA reads TGCGCCAGCAGTAAGGGGCACAGGAGGGACGAGCAGTACTTC. The chain couples TRBV5-1 to TRBJ2-7; TRBD2 might be the D (6 bases). V dropped 5 bases and J dropped 5 bases, with 17 bases sitting between them. The CDR3 contains 14 residues. Germline V gives CDR1 SGHRS, CDR2 YFSETQ.

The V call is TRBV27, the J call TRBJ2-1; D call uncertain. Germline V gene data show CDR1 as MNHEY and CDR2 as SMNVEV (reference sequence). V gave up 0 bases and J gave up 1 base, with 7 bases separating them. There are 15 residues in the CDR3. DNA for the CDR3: TGTGCCAGCAGTTTATCTCCGGGTTCCTACAATGAGCAGTTCTTC. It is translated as CASSLSPGSYNEQFF.

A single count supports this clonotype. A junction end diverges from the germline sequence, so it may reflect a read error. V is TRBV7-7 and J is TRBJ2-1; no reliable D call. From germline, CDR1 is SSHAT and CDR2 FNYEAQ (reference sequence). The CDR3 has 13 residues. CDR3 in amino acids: CASSFTGSNEQFF. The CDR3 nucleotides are TGTGCTAGCAGCTTTACCGGGTCCAATGAGCAGTTCTTC.

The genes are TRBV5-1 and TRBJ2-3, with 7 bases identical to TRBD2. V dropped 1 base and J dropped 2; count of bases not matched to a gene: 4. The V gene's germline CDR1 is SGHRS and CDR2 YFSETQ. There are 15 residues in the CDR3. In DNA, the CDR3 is TGCGCCAGCAGCTTGACGACTAGCCCCACAGATACGCAGTATTTT. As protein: CASSLTTSPTDTQYF.

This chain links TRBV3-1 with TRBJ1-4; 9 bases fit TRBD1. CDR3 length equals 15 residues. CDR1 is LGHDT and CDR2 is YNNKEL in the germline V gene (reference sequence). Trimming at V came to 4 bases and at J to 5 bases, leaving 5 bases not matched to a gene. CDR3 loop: CASSPTTGGNEKLFF. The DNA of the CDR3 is TGTGCCAGCAGCCCGACGACAGGGGGAAATGAAAAACTGTTTTTT.

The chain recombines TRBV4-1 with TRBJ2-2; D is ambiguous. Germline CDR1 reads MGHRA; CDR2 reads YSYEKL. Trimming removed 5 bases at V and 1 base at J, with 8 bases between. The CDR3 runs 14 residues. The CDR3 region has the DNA TGCGCCAGCAGCGAACAGCTGAACACCGGGGAGCTGTTTTTT. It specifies CASSEQLNTGELFF.

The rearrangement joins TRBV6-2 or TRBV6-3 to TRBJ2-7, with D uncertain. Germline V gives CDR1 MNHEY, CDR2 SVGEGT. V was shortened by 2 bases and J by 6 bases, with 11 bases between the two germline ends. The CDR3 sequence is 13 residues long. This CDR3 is CASSYDKASEQYF. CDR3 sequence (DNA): TGTGCCAGCAGTTACGACAAAGCTTCCGAGCAGTACTTC.

Written as DNA, the CDR3 is TGTGCCAGCAGCCAAGGGACAGGGAACCTCGCGAACACCGGGGAGCTGTTTTTT. Translating it yields CASSQGTGNLANTGELFF. This chain connects TRBV3-1 to TRBJ2-2, with 8 positions matching TRBD1. Germline V gene data show CDR1 as LGHDT and CDR2 as YNNKEL (reference sequence). With 1 base clipped from V and 0 bases from J, the junction kept 7 bases outside the gene matches. The CDR3 runs to 18 residues.

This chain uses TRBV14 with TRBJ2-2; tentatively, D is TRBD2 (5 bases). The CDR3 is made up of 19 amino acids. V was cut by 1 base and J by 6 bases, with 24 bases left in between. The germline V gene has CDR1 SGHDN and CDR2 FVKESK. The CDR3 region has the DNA TGTGCCAGCAGCCAAGGAGAATATCCGTGGAGGACTCGCGCCGGGGAGCTGTTTTTT. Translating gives CASSQGEYPWRTRAGELFF.

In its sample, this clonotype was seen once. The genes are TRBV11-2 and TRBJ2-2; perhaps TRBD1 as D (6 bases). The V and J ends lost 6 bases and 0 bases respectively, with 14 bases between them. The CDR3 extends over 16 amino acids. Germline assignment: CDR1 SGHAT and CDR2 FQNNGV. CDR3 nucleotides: TGTGCCAGCAGGTGGAACAGGGAATCGAACACCGGGGAGCTGTTTTTT. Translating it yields CASRWNRESNTGELFF.

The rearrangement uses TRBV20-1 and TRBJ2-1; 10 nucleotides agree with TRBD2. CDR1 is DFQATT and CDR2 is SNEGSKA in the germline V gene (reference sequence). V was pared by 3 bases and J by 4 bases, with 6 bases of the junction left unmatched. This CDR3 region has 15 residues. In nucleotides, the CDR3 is TGCAGTGCTAGTGGGACTAGCGCAGGGTACAATGAGCAGTTCTTC. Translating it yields CSASGTSAGYNEQFF.

CDR3 sequence reads: CAWSRLAGILDEQFF. DNA of the CDR3: TGTGCCTGGAGTAGGTTAGCGGGAATATTGGATGAGCAGTTCTTC. The chain has TRBV30 and TRBJ2-1, with TRBD2 matching 8 bases. J gave up 8 bases and V 2 bases, and 11 bases lay outside the gene matches. CDR1 GTSNPN and CDR2 SVGIG come from the germline V gene (reference sequence). The CDR3 has 15 amino acids.

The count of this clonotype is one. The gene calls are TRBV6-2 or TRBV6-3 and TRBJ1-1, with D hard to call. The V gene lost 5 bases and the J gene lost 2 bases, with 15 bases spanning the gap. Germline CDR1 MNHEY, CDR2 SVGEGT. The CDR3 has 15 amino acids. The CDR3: CASSVGSGLNTEAFF. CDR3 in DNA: TGTGCCAGCAGTGTGGGTTCGGGGTTAAACACTGAAGCTTTCTTT.

In DNA, the CDR3 is TGCAGCGTTGGACAGCTCACGAACACCGGGGAGCTGTTTTTT. Amino acids: CSVGQLTNTGELFF. The chain couples TRBV29-1 to TRBJ2-2; perhaps TRBD1 as D (5 bases). The CDR3 consists of 14 residues. Germline loops: CDR1 SQVTM, CDR2 ANQGSEA. V lost 4 bases and J lost 0, with 9 bases in between.

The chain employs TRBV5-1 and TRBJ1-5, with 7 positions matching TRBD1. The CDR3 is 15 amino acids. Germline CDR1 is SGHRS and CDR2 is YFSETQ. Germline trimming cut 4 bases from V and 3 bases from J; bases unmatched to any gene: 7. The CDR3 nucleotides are TGCGCCAGCAGCCCGGCCGGGACAGACAATCAGCCCCAGCATTTT. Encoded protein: CASSPAGTDNQPQHF.

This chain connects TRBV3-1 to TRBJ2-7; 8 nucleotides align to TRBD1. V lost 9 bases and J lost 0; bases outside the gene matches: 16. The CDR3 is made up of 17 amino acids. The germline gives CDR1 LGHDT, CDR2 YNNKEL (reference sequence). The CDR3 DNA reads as TGTGCCAGTAAACCCAAACCTCGGGACAGGTGCTCCTACGAGCAGTACTTC. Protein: CASKPKPRDRCSYEQYF.